Sequencing of this T cell receptor beta chain was carried out in a study of T cell changes during pregnancy in multiple sclerosis. CDR3 length equals 13 residues. The V and J ends lost 2 bases and 8 bases respectively, with 10 bases between them. Germline V gene lookup returns CDR1 SGHNT and CDR2 YYREEE (reference sequence). Sequenced by immunoSEQ multiplex PCR; TCRdb stores in-frame clones only, minus some. The table lists over 60,000 clones, roughly 90% of them singletons, with 0.29% in the top ten. The clonotype originates from a female donor in good health, enrolled as a control in a pregnancy study. The chain combines TRBV5-4 with TRBJ1-4; D is unresolved. The sample was CD4+ T cells from peripheral blood mononuclear cells, taken in the third trimester of pregnancy. This CDR3 is CASSLGRREKLFF. The CDR3 DNA sequence: TGTGCCAGCAGCTTAGGACGGAGGGAAAAACTGTTTTTT.